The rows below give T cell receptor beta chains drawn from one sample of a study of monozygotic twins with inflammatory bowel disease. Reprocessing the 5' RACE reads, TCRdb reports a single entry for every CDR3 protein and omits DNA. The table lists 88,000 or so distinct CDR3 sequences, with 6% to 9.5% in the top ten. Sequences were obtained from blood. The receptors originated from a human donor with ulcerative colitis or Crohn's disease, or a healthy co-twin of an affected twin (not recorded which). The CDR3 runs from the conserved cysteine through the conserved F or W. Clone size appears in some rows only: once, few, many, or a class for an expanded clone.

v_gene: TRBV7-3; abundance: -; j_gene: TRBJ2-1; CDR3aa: CASSPDRGREQFF
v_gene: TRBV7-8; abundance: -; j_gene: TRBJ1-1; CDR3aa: CASSFSKLTYLNTEAFF
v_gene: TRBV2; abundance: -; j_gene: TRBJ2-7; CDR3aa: CASRQSSYEQYF
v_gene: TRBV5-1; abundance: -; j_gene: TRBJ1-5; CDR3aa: CASSTDKDQPQHF
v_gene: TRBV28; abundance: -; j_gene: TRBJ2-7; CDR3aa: CASSLTGVHEQYF
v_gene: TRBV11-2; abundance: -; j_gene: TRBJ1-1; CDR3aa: CASSLPRGGLGEAFF
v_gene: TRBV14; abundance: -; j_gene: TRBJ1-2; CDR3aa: CASSPGGGVYGYTF
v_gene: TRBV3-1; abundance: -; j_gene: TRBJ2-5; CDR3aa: CASSTRRGSETQYF
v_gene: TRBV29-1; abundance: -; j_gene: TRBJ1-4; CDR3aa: CSVGRIGGSTNEKLFF
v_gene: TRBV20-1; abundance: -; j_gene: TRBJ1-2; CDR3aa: CSRIAGPGYTF
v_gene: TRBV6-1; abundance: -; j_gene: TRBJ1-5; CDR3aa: CASREYSNQPQHF
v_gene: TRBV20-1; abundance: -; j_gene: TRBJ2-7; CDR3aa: CSARPLSVGTGPYEQYF
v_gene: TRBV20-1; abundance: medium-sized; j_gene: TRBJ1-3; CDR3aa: CSAPNLRETGNTIYF
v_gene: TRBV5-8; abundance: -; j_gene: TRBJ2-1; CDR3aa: CASSRTGDHNEQFF
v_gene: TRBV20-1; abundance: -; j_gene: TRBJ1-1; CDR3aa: CSATTRDRVNTEAFF
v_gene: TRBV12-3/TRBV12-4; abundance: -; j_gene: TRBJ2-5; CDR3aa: CASSLETGIRIQETQYF
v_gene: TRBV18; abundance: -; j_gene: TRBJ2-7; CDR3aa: CASSPGLGYEQYF
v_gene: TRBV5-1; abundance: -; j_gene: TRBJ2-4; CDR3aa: CASSSAGGGIQYF
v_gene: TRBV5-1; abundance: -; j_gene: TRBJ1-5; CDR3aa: CASSLVGASDQPQHF
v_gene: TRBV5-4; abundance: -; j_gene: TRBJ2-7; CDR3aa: CASSLPPGGREQYF
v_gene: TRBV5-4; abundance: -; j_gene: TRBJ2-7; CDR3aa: CASSTGTVSSYEQYF
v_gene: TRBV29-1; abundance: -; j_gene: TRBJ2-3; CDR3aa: CSVAGRESTDTQYF
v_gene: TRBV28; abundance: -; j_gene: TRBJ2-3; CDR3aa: CASFEGGVRTDTQYF
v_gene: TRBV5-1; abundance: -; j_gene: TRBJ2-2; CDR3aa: CASSPTSGPPGELFF
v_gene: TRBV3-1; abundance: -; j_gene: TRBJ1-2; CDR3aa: CASSQGSGNYGYTF
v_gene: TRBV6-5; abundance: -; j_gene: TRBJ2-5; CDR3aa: CASIDGPQETQYF
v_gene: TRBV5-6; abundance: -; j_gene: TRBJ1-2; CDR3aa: CASSFRGQPNYGYTF
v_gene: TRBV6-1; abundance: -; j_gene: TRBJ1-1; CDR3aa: CASRSRLNTEAFF
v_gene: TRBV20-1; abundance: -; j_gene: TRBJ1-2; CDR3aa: CSARDNGEGNYGYTF
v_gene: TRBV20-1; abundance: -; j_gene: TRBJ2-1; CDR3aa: CSALGTATGYNEQFF
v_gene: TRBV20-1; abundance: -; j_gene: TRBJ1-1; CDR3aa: CSARQGRNTEAFF
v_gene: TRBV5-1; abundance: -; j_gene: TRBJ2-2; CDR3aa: CASSLGQGNTGELFF
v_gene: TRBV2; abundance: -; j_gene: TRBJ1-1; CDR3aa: CASSEDVGAFF
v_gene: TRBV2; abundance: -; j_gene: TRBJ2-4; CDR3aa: CASRATVTKNIQYF
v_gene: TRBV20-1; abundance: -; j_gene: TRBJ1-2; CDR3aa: CSARGDRGPDGYTF
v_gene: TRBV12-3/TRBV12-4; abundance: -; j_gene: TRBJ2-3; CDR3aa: CASSLPPPDTQYF
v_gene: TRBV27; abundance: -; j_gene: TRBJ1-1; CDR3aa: CASRDGTGYLNTEAFF
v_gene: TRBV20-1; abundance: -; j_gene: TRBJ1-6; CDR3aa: CSARSARVSPLHF
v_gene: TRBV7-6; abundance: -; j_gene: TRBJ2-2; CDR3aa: CASSYRTETNTGELFF
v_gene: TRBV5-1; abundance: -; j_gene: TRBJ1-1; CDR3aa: CASSLLPGASTEAFF
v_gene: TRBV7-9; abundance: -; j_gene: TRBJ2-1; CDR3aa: CASSPLRGRSNEQFF
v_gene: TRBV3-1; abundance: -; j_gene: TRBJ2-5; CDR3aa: CASSQEGAGETQYF
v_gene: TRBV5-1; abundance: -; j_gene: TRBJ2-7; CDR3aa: CASSPDRSVHEQYF
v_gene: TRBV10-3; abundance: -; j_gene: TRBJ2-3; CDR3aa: CAIKVSTGTDTQYF